The T cell receptor beta chain under discussion was sequenced for a study of blood T cell repertoires in COVID-19. Turning to the study itself: The United States, Italy and Spain supplied acute and convalescent COVID-19 samples.

Germline V gene lookup returns CDR1 GTSNPN and CDR2 SVGIG (reference sequence). Losses at the gene ends were 0 bases for V and 2 bases for J; bases not matched to a gene: 2. This CDR3 is 14 amino acids long. Across about two dozen US areas, participants ranged in age from roughly 18 to 89 years. Cohort allocation depended upon clinical history that participants reported. This clone was picked up a small number of times. As handled by the study authors: Estimation of nucleated cell counts relied on the amplification of reference gene primers. Clones were read by immunoSEQ multiplex PCR, and TCRdb kept only the in-frame ones, dropping some. V and J calls and clone size follow that table, whereas D and trimming were derived from the DNA. In the table there are around 200,000 clones, 80% of which are singletons.

This chain connects TRBV30 to TRBJ2-7, with 9 nucleotides matching TRBD2. The sequence derives from a woman in her thirties or forties with acute COVID-19. The sequenced material came from PBMCs or T cells enriched from blood (not recorded which). The CDR3 nucleotides read TGTGCCTGGAGTGTTAGCGGGGGAGCCTACGAGCAGTACTTC. As protein: CAWSVSGGAYEQYF.